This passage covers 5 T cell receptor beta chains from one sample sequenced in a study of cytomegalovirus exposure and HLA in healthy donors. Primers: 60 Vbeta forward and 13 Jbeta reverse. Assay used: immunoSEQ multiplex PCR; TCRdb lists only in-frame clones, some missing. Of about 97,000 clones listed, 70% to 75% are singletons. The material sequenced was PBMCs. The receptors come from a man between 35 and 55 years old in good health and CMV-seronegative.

The CDR3 loop is CASVSGTGGLDTQYF. The CDR3 nucleotides read TGCGCCAGCGTCTCCGGGACAGGGGGCTTAGATACGCAGTATTTT. The chain uses TRBV5-1 and TRBJ2-3; 12 bases map to TRBD1. The length of the CDR3 is 15 residues. V lost 7 bases to trimming and J lost 5 bases; unmatched junction nucleotides: 8. From germline, CDR1 is SGHRS and CDR2 YFSETQ.

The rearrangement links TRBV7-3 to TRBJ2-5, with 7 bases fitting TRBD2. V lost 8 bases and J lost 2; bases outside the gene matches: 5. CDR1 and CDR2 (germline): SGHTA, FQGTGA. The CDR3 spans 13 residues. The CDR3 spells CASASGSQETQYF. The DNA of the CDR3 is TGTGCCAGCGCTAGCGGATCGCAAGAGACCCAGTACTTC.

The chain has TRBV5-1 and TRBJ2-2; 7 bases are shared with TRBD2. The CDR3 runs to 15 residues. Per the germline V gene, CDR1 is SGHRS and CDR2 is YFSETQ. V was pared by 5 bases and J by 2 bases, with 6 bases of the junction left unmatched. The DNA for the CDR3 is TGCGCCAGCAGGAGACTAGCCCCAAACACCGGGGAGCTGTTTTTT. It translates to CASRRLAPNTGELFF.

In nucleotides, the CDR3 is TGTGCCAGCAGTTACTCGAGGTTTCTAGCCAAAAACATTCAGTACTTC. This sequence encodes CASSYSRFLAKNIQYF. The chain links TRBV6-5 to TRBJ2-4; D gene ambiguous. Germline CDR1 reads MNHEY; CDR2 reads SVGAGI. The length of the CDR3 is 16 residues. Between the trimmed V and J ends, which lost 0 bases and 0 bases, there was a span of 9 bases.

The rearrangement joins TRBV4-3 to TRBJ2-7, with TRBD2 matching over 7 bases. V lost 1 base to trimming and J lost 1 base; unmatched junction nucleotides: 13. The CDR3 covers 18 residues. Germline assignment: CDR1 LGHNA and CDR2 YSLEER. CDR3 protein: CASSQAQRGRAKSYEQYF. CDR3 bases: TGCGCCAGCAGCCAAGCCCAGCGGGGACGCGCAAAATCCTACGAGCAGTACTTC.